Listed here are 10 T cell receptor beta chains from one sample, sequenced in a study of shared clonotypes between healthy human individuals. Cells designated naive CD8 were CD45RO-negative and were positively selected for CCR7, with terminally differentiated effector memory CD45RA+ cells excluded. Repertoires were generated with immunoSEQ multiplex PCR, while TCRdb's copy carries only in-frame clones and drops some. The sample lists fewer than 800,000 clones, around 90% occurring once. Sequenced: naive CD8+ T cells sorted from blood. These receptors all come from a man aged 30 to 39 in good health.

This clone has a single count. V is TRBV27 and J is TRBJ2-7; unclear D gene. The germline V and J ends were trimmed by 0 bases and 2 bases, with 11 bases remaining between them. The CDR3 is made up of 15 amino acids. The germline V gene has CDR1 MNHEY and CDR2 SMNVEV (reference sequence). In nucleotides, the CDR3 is TGTGCCAGCAGTTTATCCCGGACGGATACCTACGAGCAGTACTTC. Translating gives CASSLSRTDTYEQYF.

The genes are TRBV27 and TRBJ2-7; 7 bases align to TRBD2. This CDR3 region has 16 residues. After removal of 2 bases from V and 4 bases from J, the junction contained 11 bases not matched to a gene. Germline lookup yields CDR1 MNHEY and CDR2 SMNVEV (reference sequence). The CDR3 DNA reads TGTGCCAGCAGTTTACGACTAGCCACGAACCTATACGAGCAGTACTTC. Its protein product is CASSLRLATNLYEQYF.

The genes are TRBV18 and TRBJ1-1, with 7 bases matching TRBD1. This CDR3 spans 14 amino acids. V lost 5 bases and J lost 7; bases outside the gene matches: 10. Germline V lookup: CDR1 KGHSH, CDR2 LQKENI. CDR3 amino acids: CASSSPGQTIEAFF. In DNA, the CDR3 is TGTGCCAGCTCATCGCCGGGACAGACTATTGAAGCTTTCTTT.

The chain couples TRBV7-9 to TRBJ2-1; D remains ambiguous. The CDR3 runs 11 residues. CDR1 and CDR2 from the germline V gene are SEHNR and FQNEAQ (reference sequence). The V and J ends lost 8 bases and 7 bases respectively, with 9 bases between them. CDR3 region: CASLWGNEQFF. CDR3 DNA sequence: TGTGCCAGCCTCTGGGGAAATGAGCAGTTCTTC.

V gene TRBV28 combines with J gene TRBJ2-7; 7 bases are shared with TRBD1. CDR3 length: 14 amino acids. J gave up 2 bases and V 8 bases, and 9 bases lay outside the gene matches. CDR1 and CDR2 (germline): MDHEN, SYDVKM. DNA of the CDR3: TGTGCCAGCTGCCGGGACAGCCTCACCTACGAGCAGTACTTC. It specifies CASCRDSLTYEQYF.

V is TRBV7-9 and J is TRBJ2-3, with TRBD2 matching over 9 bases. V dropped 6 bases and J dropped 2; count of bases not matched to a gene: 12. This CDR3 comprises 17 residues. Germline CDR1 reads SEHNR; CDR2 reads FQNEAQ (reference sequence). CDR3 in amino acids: CASSPPLSGRNTDTQYF. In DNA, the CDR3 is TGTGCCAGCAGTCCCCCCCTGAGCGGGAGGAACACAGATACGCAGTATTTT.

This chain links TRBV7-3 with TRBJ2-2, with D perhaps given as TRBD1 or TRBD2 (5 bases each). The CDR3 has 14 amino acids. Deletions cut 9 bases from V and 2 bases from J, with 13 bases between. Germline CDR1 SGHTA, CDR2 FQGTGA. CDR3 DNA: TGTGCCAGTTGTTCGGGACCAAACACCGGGGAGCTGTTTTTT. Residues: CASCSGPNTGELFF.

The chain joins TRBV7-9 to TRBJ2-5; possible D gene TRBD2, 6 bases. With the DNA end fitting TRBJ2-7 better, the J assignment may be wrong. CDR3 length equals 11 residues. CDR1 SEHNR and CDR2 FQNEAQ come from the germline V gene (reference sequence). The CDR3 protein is CASGGAYEQYF. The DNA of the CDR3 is TGTGCCAGCGGCGGGGCCTACGAGCAGTACTTC.

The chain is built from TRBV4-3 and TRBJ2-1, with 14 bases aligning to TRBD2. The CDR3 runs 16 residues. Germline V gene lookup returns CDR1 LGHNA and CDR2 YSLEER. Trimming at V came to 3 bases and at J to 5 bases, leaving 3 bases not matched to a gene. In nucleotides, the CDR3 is TGCGCCAGCAGCCACGGGACTAGCGGGAGTGACAATGAGCAGTTCTTC. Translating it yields CASSHGTSGSDNEQFF.

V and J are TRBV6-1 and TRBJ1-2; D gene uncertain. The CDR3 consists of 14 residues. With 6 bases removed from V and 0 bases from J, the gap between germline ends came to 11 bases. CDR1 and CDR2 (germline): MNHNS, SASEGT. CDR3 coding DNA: TGTGCCAGCAGCCAAGGAACACCTAACTATGGCTACACCTTC. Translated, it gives CASSQGTPNYGYTF.